Listed below are T cell receptor beta chains from one sample, sequenced in a study of blood T cell repertoires in COVID-19. Sequencing used immunoSEQ multiplex PCR; TCRdb keeps in-frame clones, though not all of them. The sample contains tens of thousands of clones, roughly 88% of which appear only once. The sequencing sample was made of peripheral blood. These TCRs come from a human donor in a cohort sampled during active COVID-19. Each CDR3 is given without its conserved first and last residue. The D gene is left open where the match is weak. Size tells how often a clone was seen (once, few, many) or the class of an expanded clone, and some rows leave it out.

TRBJ1-2 | - | TRBV30 | TRBD1 | AWVQGVGYT
TRBJ2-1 | - | TRBV27 | TRBD2 | ASSLRTSGSNEQF
TRBJ1-2 | - | TRBV19 | TRBD1 | ASSSLGQALNGYT
TRBJ2-7 | - | TRBV10-3 | TRBD1 | AISEMGTGSYEQY
TRBJ2-7 | once | TRBV5-1 | - | ASKEGHRLTYEQY
TRBJ1-5 | - | TRBV7-2 | - | ASSLGGVGTQPQH
TRBJ2-1 | - | TRBV9 | - | ASSHRSLARNEQF
TRBJ2-1 | - | TRBV24-1 | - | ATSDDGQSSSYNEQF
TRBJ1-2 | - | TRBV19 | - | ASSIGHRVKDGYT
TRBJ2-7 | - | TRBV5-1 | - | ASSPIAALREQY
TRBJ1-1 | - | TRBV13 | - | ASSSLFRAAEAF
TRBJ1-5 | - | TRBV5-8 | - | ASSLEEASNQPQH
TRBJ1-4 | - | TRBV28 | - | ASSSTWTDEKLF
TRBJ1-1 | - | TRBV5-4 | - | ASSSRLNTEAF
TRBJ2-3 | - | TRBV27 | - | ASSWGNRASSTDTQY
TRBJ1-2 | - | TRBV11-1 | - | ASSLAPGDSYGYT
TRBJ1-5 | once | TRBV28 | - | ASSDLQGYEQPQH
TRBJ2-7 | - | TRBV10-3 | - | AITETGQTYEQY
TRBJ1-1 | - | TRBV4-2 | - | ASSQDRREAF
TRBJ1-1 | - | TRBV19 | - | ASSITGITEAF
TRBJ1-5 | once | TRBV27 | - | ASSLWSGDQPQH
TRBJ2-7 | - | TRBV24-1 | - | ATSANAYEQY
TRBJ2-7 | once | TRBV13 | TRBD1 | ASSRSGTGGAEQY
TRBJ2-7 | - | TRBV11-2 | TRBD2 | ASSLDAGGHYEQY
TRBJ1-5 | - | TRBV4-1 | TRBD1 | ASSQAAQGVNQPQH
TRBJ2-2 | few | TRBV4-3 | TRBD1 | ASRLIQGALGTGELF
TRBJ1-2 | - | TRBV5-4 | - | ASSLVAGSYGYT
TRBJ1-1 | - | TRBV2 | TRBD1 | ASSQDRVVNTEAF
TRBJ1-6 | - | TRBV13 | TRBD1 | ASSLGFRDRGDSPLH
TRBJ1-2 | few | TRBV19 | - | ASSLAWGRTNYGYT
TRBJ2-1 | - | TRBV7-9 | TRBD2 | ASVGLAVDEQF
TRBJ1-4 | - | TRBV5-1 | - | ASSLLGGAGEKLF
TRBJ1-2 | - | TRBV12-3/TRBV12-4 | TRBD1 | ASGTGSWRGYT
TRBJ1-5 | - | TRBV4-2 | TRBD1 | ASSPGGTESNQPQH
TRBJ2-7 | - | TRBV19 | - | ASSSRRGINEQY
TRBJ1-4 | few | TRBV7-8 | TRBD1 | ASSARDRAEKLF